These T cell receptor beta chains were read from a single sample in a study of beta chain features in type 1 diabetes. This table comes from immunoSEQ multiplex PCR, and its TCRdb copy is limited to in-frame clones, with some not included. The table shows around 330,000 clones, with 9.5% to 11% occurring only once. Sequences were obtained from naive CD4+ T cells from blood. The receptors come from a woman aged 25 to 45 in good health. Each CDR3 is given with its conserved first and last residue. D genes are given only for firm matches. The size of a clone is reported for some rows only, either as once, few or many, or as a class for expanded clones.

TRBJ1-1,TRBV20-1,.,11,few,CSLQVNTEAFF,TGCAGTTTACAGGTGAACACTGAAGCTTTCTTT
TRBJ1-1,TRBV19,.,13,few,CATYRRGNTEAFF,TGTGCCACCTACAGGAGAGGGAACACTGAAGCTTTCTTT
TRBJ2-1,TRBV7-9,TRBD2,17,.,CASSSRGVSGMTSEQFF,TGTGCCAGCAGCTCCCGCGGGGTGAGCGGGATGACTAGTGAGCAGTTCTTC
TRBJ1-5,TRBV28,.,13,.,CASSSSGNQPQHF,TGTGCCAGCAGTTCGTCTGGCAATCAGCCCCAGCATTTT
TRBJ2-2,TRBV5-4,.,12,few,CASLANTGELFF,TGTGCCAGCCTAGCGAACACCGGGGAGCTGTTTTTT
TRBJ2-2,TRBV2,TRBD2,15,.,CASSNGLAGVGELFF,TGTGCCAGCAGCAACGGACTAGCGGGAGTCGGGGAGCTGTTTTTT
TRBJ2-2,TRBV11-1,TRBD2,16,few,CASSLSPSGHTGELFF,TGTGCCAGCAGCTTATCGCCTAGCGGCCACACCGGGGAGCTGTTTTTT
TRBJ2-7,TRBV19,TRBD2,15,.,CASSIAGTSAYEQYF,TGTGCCAGTAGTATAGCAGGGACTAGCGCCTACGAGCAGTACTTC
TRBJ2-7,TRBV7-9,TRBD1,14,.,CASSHGTAQSEQYF,TGTGCCAGCAGCCACGGGACAGCGCAGTCCGAGCAGTACTTC
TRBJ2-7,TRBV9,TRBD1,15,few,CASSPGTGGRHEQYF,TGTGCCAGCAGCCCCGGGACAGGGGGTCGGCACGAGCAGTACTTC
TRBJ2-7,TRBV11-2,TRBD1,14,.,CASSYGTGIYEQYF,TGTGCCAGCAGCTATGGGACAGGGATATACGAGCAGTACTTC
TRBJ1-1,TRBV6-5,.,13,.,CASRLVEATEAFF,TGTGCCAGCAGGTTGGTAGAGGCCACTGAAGCTTTCTTT
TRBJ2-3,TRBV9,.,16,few,CASSPRTEAHTDTQYF,TGTGCCAGCAGCCCACGGACGGAGGCCCACACAGATACGCAGTATTTT
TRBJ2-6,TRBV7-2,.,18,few,CASSSWHRAYSGANVLTF,TGTGCCAGCAGCTCCTGGCACAGGGCATACTCTGGGGCCAACGTCCTGACTTTC